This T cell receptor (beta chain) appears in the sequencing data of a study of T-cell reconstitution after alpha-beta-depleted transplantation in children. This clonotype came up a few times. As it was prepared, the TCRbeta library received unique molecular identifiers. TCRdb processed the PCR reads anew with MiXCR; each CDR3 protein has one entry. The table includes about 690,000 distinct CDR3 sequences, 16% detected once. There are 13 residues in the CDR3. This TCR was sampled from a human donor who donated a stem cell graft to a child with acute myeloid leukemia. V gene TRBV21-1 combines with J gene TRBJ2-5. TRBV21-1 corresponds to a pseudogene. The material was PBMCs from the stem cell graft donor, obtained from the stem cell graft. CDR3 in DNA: TGTGCCAGCAGCAAAGGATCCGGCGGTACCCAGTACTTC. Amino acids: CASSKGSGGTQYF.